The following is a T cell receptor beta chain sequence with its context. Its antigen is not known. Focal radiation and CTLA-4 blockade (ipilimumab) were tested in chemo-refractory metastatic non-small-cell lung cancer patients. Generated by immunoSEQ multiplex PCR, the TCRdb table keeps only in-frame clones and is missing some. This repertoire shows approximately 99,000 clones, roughly 88% found once; its top ten account for 4.5% to 6%. This record belongs to a study of radiotherapy plus CTLA-4 blockade in lung cancer. Study-wide points: Expansion of tumor-derived TCR clones was observed in blood after radiotherapy plus ipilimumab.

V was trimmed by 5 bases and J by 4 bases, leaving 12 bases between them. This CDR3 contains 13 residues. Germline V CDR1 and CDR2: MNHNY, SVGAGI (reference sequence). The starting material was peripheral blood, obtained from a patient treated with radiotherapy plus ipilimumab. The rearrangement links TRBV6-6 to TRBJ2-7, with D perhaps TRBD1 or TRBD2 (6 bases each). This TCR came from a human donor with non-small cell lung cancer that progressed on radiotherapy plus ipilimumab. The CDR3 loop is CASSRGDKYEQYF. The CDR3 DNA sequence: TGTGCCAGCAGTCGCGGGGACAAATACGAGCAGTACTTC.